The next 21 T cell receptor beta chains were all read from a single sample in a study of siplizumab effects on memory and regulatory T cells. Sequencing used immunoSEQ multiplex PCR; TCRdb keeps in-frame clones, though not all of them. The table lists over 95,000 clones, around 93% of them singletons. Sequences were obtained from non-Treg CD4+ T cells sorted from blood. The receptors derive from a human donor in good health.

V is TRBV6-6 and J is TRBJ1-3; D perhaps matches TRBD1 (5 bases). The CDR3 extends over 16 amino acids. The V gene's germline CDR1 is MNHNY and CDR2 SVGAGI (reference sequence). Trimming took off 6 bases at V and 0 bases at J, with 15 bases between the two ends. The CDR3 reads CASSDSSRLSGNTIYF. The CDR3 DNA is TGTGCCAGCAGCGACAGTTCGCGCCTCTCTGGAAACACCATATATTTT.

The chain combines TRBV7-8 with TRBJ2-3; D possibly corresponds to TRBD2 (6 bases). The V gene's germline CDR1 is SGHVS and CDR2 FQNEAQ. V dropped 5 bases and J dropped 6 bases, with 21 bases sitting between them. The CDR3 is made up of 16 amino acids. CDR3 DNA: TGTGCCAGCAGCCCGAAGCGGGTAAAACCGATGGATACGCAGTATTTT. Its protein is CASSPKRVKPMDTQYF. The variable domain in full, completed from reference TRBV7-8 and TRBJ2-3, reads GAGVSQSPRYKVAKRGQDVALRCDPISGHVSLFWYQQALGQGPEFLTYFQNEAQLDKSGLPSDRFFAERPEGSVSTLKIQRTQQEDSAVYLCASSPKRVKPMDTQYFGPGTRLTVL.

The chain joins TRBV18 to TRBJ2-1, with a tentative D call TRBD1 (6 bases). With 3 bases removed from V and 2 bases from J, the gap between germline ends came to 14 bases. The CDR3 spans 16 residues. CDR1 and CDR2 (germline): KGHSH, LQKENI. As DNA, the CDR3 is TGTGCCAGCTCACCCGGGGAACAGGGACCCTACAATGAGCAGTTCTTC. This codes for CASSPGEQGPYNEQFF.

This CDR3 is CASSAVGGAGTDTQYF. The DNA of the CDR3 is TGTGCCAGCAGTGCTGTAGGGGGGGCGGGCACAGATACGCAGTATTTT. This chain links TRBV2 with TRBJ2-3, with D perhaps matching TRBD2 (7 bases). This CDR3 region has 16 residues. Deletions cut 4 bases from V and 1 base from J, with 15 bases between. CDR1 is SNHLY, CDR2 FYNNEI, per germline.

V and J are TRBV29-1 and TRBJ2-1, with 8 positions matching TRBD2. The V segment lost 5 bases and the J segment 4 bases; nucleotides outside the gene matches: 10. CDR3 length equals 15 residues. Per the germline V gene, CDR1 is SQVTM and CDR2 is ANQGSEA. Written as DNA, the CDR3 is TGCAGCGTTACCCCGTTTGGCGGGGGGTACAATGAGCAGTTCTTC. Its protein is CSVTPFGGGYNEQFF.

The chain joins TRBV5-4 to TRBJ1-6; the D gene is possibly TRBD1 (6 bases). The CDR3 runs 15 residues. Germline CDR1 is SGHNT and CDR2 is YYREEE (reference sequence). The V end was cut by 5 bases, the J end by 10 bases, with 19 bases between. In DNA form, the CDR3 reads TGTGCCAGCAGTCCAGACAGGCCGGATACCTCACCCCTCCACTTT. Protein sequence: CASSPDRPDTSPLHF.

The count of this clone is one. CDR3 protein: CASSPRLAGLQETQYF. The CDR3 DNA follows: TGTGCCAGCAGTCCCCGACTAGCGGGCCTCCAAGAGACCCAGTACTTC. The chain carries TRBV28 and TRBJ2-5, with 10 bases lining up with TRBD2. The length of the CDR3 is 16 residues. The germline gives CDR1 MDHEN, CDR2 SYDVKM. The V gene end was trimmed by 5 bases and the J gene end by 1 base; junction bases not matched to a gene: 7.

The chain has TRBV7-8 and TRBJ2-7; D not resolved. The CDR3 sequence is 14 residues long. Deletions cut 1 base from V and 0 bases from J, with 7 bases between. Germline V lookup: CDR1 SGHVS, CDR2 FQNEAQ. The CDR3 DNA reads TGTGCCAGCAGCTTAGGGTGGATCTCCTACGAGCAGTACTTC. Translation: CASSLGWISYEQYF.

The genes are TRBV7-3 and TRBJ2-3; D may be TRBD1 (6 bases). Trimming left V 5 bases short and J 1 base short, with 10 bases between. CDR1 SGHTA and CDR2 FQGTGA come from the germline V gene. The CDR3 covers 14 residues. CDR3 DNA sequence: TGTGCCAGCAGCGCATACAGGGGCACAGATACGCAGTATTTT. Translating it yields CASSAYRGTDTQYF.

The CDR3 here is CASSELGGFYNEQFF. The CDR3 DNA sequence: TGTGCCAGCAGCGAGTTGGGGGGTTTCTACAATGAGCAGTTCTTC. The rearrangement uses TRBV9 and TRBJ2-1, with D possibly TRBD2 on 6 matching bases. Germline V CDR1 and CDR2: SGDLS, YYNGEE. The CDR3 length is 15 residues. Between the trimmed V and J ends, which lost 3 bases and 3 bases, there was a span of 13 bases.

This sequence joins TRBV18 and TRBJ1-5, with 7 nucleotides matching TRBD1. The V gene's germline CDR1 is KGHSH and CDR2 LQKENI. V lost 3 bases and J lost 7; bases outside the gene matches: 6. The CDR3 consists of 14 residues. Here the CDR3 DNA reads TGTGCCAGCTCACCTGGGACAGATACCCAGCCCCAGCATTTT. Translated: CASSPGTDTQPQHF.

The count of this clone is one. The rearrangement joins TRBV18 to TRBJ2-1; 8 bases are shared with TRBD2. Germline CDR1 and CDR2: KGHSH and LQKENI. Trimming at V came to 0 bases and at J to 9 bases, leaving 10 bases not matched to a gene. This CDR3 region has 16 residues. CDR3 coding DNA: TGTGCCAGCTCACCACCTGTTTCGGGGGGGCAGGGTGAGCAGTTCTTC. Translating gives CASSPPVSGGQGEQFF.

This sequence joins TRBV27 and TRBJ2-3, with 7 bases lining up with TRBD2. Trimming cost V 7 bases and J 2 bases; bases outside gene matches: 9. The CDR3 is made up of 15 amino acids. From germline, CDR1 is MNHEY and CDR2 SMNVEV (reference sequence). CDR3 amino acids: CASTPLRGFTDTQYF. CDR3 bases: TGTGCCAGCACCCCTCTGCGGGGGTTCACAGATACGCAGTATTTT.

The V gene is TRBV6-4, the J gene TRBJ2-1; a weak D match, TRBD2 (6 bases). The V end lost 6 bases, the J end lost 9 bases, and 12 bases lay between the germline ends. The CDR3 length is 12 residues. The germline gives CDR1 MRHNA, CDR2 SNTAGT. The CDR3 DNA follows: TGTGCCAGCAGCAATGGGCGGGGTGAGCAGTTCTTC. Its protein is CASSNGRGEQFF.

The CDR3 nucleotides read TGTGCCAGCAGCCCTGACAGGTCGGGATGGACCGGGGAGCTGTTTTTT. Protein: CASSPDRSGWTGELFF. The chain employs TRBV9 and TRBJ2-2, with a tentative D call TRBD1 (6 bases). With 4 bases removed from V and 5 bases from J, the gap between germline ends came to 18 bases. The CDR3 is 16 amino acids. In germline, CDR1 is SGDLS, CDR2 YYNGEE.

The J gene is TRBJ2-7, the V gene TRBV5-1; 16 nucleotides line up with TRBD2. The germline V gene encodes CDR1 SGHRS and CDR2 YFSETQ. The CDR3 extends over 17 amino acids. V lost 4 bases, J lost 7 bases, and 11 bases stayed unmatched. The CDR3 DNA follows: TGCGCCAGCAGCCACAGTGGGACTAGCGGGGGGGCGACTGAGCAGTACTTC. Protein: CASSHSGTSGGATEQYF.

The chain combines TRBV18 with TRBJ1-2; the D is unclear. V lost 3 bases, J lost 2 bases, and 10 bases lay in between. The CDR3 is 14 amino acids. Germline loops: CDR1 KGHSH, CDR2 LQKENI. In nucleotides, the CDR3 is TGTGCCAGCTCACCTTTGGGCGGCAACTATGGCTACACCTTC. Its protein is CASSPLGGNYGYTF.

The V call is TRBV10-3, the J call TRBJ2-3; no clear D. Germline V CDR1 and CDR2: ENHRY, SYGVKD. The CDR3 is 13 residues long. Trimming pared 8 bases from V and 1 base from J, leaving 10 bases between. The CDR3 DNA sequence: TGTGCCATCTCAGGAAGGGGCACAGATACGCAGTATTTT. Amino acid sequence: CAISGRGTDTQYF.

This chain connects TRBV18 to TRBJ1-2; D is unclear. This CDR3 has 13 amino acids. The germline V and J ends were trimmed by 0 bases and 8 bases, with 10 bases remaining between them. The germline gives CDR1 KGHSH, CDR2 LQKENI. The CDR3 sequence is CASSPPGVEGYTF. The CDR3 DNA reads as TGTGCCAGCTCACCACCGGGCGTGGAAGGCTACACCTTC.

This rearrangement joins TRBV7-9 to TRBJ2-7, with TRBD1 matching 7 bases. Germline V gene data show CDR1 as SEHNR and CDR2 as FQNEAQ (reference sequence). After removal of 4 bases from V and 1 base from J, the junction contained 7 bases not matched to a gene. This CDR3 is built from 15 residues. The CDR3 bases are TGTGCCAGCAGCTCCGACAGGGTGGGATCCTACGAGCAGTACTTC. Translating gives CASSSDRVGSYEQYF.

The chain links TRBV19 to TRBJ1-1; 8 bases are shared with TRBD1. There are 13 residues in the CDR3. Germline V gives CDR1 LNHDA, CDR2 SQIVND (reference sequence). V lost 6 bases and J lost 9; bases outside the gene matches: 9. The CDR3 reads CASSPGGQAKAFF. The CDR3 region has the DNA TGTGCCAGTAGCCCTGGGGGACAGGCAAAAGCTTTCTTT.